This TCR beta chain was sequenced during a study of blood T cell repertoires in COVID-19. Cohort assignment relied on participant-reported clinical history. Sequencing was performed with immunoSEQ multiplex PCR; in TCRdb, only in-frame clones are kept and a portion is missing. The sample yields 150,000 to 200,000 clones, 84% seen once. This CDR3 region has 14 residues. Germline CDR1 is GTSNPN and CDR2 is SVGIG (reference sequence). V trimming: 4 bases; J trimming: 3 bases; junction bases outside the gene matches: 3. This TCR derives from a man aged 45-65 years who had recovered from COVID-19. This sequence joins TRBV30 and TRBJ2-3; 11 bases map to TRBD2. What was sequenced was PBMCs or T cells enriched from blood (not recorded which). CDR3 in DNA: TGTGCCTGGACAATAGCGGGGGGGACAGATACGCAGTATTTT. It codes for CAWTIAGGTDTQYF.